The 26 T cell receptor beta chains below come from one sample, sequenced in a study of cytomegalovirus exposure and HLA in healthy donors (dated by TCRdb to 2015 to 2018). To prepare the library, the immunoSEQ multiplex PCR assay was applied. A mixture of 60 forward primers for TCR Vbeta segments and 13 reverse primers for TCR Jbeta segments was used in the multiplex PCR. TCRdb provides this immuneACCESS table in a form limited to in-frame rearrangements. Some clones are lacking; in checked studies, under half of them reflect an unresolved V gene, and why the rest are absent is not known. Recorded for this sample are more than 90,000 clones; roughly 80% of them occurred a single time. The ten most abundant clones make up about 5% of the sample. Sample: PBMCs. The receptors come from a man aged 45-65 years in good health and CMV-seropositive.

The V gene is TRBV9, the J gene TRBJ2-1; 13 nucleotides line up with TRBD2. Looked up from germline, CDR1 is SGDLS and CDR2 is YYNGEE. The trim removed 3 bases at V and 4 bases at J, leaving 7 bases unmatched. The CDR3 is made up of 17 amino acids. The CDR3 region has the DNA TGTGCCAGCAGCGGCGGGACTAGCGGGATAGGGTACAATGAGCAGTTCTTC. Amino acid sequence: CASSGGTSGIGYNEQFF. The variable domain in full, completed from reference TRBV9 and TRBJ2-1, reads DSGVTQTPKHLITATGQRVTLRCSPRSGDLSVYWYQQSLDQGLQFLIQYYNGEERAKGNILERFSAQQFPDLHSELNLSSLELGDSALYFCASSGGTSGIGYNEQFFGPGTRLTVL.

This clone was recorded once. The chain links TRBV2 to TRBJ1-6; D not certain. The ends were cut back, 6 bases at V and 10 bases at J, with 10 bases in the middle. The germline CDR1 and CDR2 sequences are SNHLY and FYNNEI. The CDR3 totals 12 residues. CDR3 coding DNA: TGTGCCAGCAGGGTCCGCTACTCACCCCTCCACTTT. This codes for CASRVRYSPLHF.

The V gene is TRBV5-1, the J gene TRBJ1-6; 7 bases agree with TRBD1. Germline trimming cut 2 bases from V and 5 bases from J; bases unmatched to any gene: 4. Germline V lookup: CDR1 SGHRS, CDR2 YFSETQ. The CDR3 contains 15 residues. The CDR3 protein is CASSFGDRNNSPLHF. The CDR3 nucleotides are TGCGCCAGCAGCTTCGGGGACAGAAATAATTCACCCCTCCACTTT. The full variable domain, its missing parts supplied by reference TRBV5-1 and TRBJ1-6, is KAGVTQTPRYLIKTRGQQVTLSCSPISGHRSVSWYQQTPGQGLQFLFEYFSETQRNKGNFPGRFSGRQFSNSRSEMNVSTLELGDSALYLCASSFGDRNNSPLHFGNGTRLTVT.

Details on this clone: Other DNA sequences within the sample encode an identical CDR3. The V and J genes are TRBV7-9 and TRBJ1-2; a weak D match, TRBD1 (5 bases). V was shortened by 4 bases and J by 0 bases, with 15 bases between the two germline ends. The CDR3 spans 16 residues. Germline V gene lookup returns CDR1 SEHNR and CDR2 FQNEAQ (reference sequence). The chain's CDR3 is CASSSYLTESNYGYTF. In DNA, the CDR3 is TGTGCCAGCAGCTCTTACCTGACAGAATCTAACTATGGCTACACCTTC.

As regards this clone: The same CDR3 arises from other DNA sequences in this sample as well. The chain joins TRBV4-1 to TRBJ2-2; D is unresolved. Deletions cut 3 bases from V and 1 base from J, with 9 bases between. The CDR3 covers 15 residues. Per the germline V gene, CDR1 is MGHRA and CDR2 is YSYEKL. CDR3: CASSQVAGNTGELFF. CDR3 nucleotides: TGCGCCAGCAGCCAGGTGGCTGGGAACACCGGGGAGCTGTTTTTT.

The CDR3 bases are TGTGCCAGCGCGTATAGCAATCAGCCCCAGCATTTT. Amino acids: CASAYSNQPQHF. The genes are TRBV28 and TRBJ1-5, with D uncertain. Trimming left V 8 bases short and J 0 bases short, with 5 bases between. The CDR3 loop spans 12 amino acids. Germline assignment: CDR1 MDHEN and CDR2 SYDVKM. The full variable domain, in which reference TRBV28 and TRBJ1-5 provide the parts outside the CDR3, is DVKVTQSSRYLVKRTGEKVFLECVQDMDHENMFWYRQDPGLGLRLIYFSYDVKMKEKGDIPEGYSVSREKKERFSLILESASTNQTSMYLCASAYSNQPQHFGDGTRLSIL.

The chain uses TRBV29-1 and TRBJ2-4, with D tentatively TRBD1 (5 bases). Germline lookup yields CDR1 SQVTM and CDR2 ANQGSEA. This CDR3 spans 15 amino acids. Trimming removed 6 bases from V and 0 bases from J, with 15 bases in between. The CDR3 sequence: CSVRAGIEAKNIQYF. The DNA for the CDR3 is TGCAGCGTACGGGCAGGGATCGAAGCCAAAAACATTCAGTACTTC.

This chain uses TRBV6-6 with TRBJ2-5, with 13 nucleotides matching TRBD2. The CDR3 runs 15 residues. V lost 2 bases to trimming and J lost 11 bases; unmatched junction nucleotides: 8. Germline CDR1 reads MNHNY; CDR2 reads SVGAGI (reference sequence). CDR3 sequence (DNA): TGTGCCAGCAGTTACAAAGGACTAGCGGGAGCTGAGCAGTACTTC. The encoded protein is CASSYKGLAGAEQYF.

The rearrangement uses TRBV5-1 and TRBJ2-5; possibly TRBD2 for D (6 bases). The J call is in doubt because the DNA end fits TRBJ2-7 better. The V gene's germline CDR1 is SGHRS and CDR2 YFSETQ. The CDR3 spans 18 residues. The CDR3, as DNA: TGCGCCAGCAGCCCGACGCGGGGTGAAGTCCGGGGAGGCCACGAGCAGTACTTC. Translation gives CASSPTRGEVRGGHEQYF.

The chain has TRBV10-3 and TRBJ2-5; tentatively, D is TRBD2 (5 bases). Trimming removed 4 bases at V and 5 bases at J, with 11 bases between. CDR3 size: 13 residues. Germline CDR1 and CDR2: ENHRY and SYGVKD. Here the CDR3 DNA reads TGTGCCATCAGTGGAGCGGAATGGGAGACCCAGTACTTC. This encodes CAISGAEWETQYF.

The CDR3 sequence: CASSLLRDRAGGYTF. CDR3 bases: TGTGCCAGCAGTTTACTGAGAGACAGGGCCGGGGGCTACACCTTC. The genes are TRBV28 and TRBJ1-2; 7 bases agree with TRBD1. Germline values: CDR1 MDHEN, CDR2 SYDVKM. The ends lost 2 bases at V and 8 bases at J; junction bases unmatched: 11. This CDR3 is built from 15 residues.

This clone was picked up one time. This CDR3 is CASSTFASTIYF. CDR3 nucleotides: TGTGCCAGCAGCACTTTTGCTAGCACCATATATTTT. The chain is built from TRBV7-2 and TRBJ1-3, with unresolved D. Germline V gene data show CDR1 as SGHTA and CDR2 as FQGNSA. The V end lost 5 bases, the J end lost 9 bases, and 11 bases lay between the germline ends. The CDR3 loop spans 12 amino acids.

The chain carries TRBV5-1 and TRBJ1-1; D remains ambiguous. The germline CDR1 and CDR2 sequences are SGHRS and YFSETQ. CDR3 length: 14 residues. Trimming removed 0 bases at V and 6 bases at J, with 12 bases between. CDR3 region: CASSLAGSGSEAFF. CDR3 DNA sequence: TGCGCCAGCAGCTTGGCCGGGAGCGGTTCTGAAGCTTTCTTT. Full variable domain (missing parts from reference TRBV5-1 and TRBJ1-1): KAGVTQTPRYLIKTRGQQVTLSCSPISGHRSVSWYQQTPGQGLQFLFEYFSETQRNKGNFPGRFSGRQFSNSRSEMNVSTLELGDSALYLCASSLAGSGSEAFFGQGTRLTVV.

The chain couples TRBV5-1 to TRBJ1-4, with D possibly matching TRBD1 (5 bases). The CDR3 runs 15 residues. Germline V gene data show CDR1 as SGHRS and CDR2 as YFSETQ. Trimming left V 0 bases short and J 7 bases short, with 13 bases between. In DNA, the CDR3 is TGCGCCAGCAGCTTGGGGGGGACCGGGGGTGAAAAACTGTTTTTT. Translating gives CASSLGGTGGEKLFF.

The chain carries TRBV6-5 and TRBJ1-1; D is unclear. The germline V and J ends were trimmed by 4 bases and 3 bases, with 15 bases remaining between them. Per the germline V gene, CDR1 is MNHEY and CDR2 is SVGAGI. This CDR3 has 15 amino acids. CDR3 DNA sequence: TGTGCCAGCAGTTCGACTTCGGGGTCGGACACTGAAGCTTTCTTT. Protein product: CASSSTSGSDTEAFF.

This clone occurred a few times. V is TRBV19 and J is TRBJ1-5; 8 bases fit TRBD1. With V trimmed by 6 bases and J by 4 bases, 17 bases remained unmatched. This CDR3 is 18 amino acids long. Germline CDR1 and CDR2: LNHDA and SQIVND (reference sequence). This CDR3 reads CASRTRDRWGQGNQPQHF. CDR3 sequence (DNA): TGTGCCAGTAGGACCCGGGACAGGTGGGGCCAGGGGAATCAGCCCCAGCATTTT.

With regard to this clone: Other DNA sequences from this sample encode an identical CDR3 as well. The rearrangement links TRBV18 to TRBJ2-1, with 8 bases identical to TRBD1. J was trimmed by 0 bases and V by 2 bases; bases with no gene match: 0. The CDR3 loop spans 15 amino acids. Germline values: CDR1 KGHSH, CDR2 LQKENI. CDR3 DNA: TGTGCCAGCTCACCAGGACAGGGCTCCTACAATGAGCAGTTCTTC. It codes for CASSPGQGSYNEQFF.

This clone appeared a few times. The chain uses TRBV2 and TRBJ1-5; D is perhaps TRBD1 (5 bases). CDR3 length equals 13 residues. Per germline, CDR1 SNHLY and CDR2 FYNNEI. V was cut by 5 bases and J by 5 bases, with 10 bases left in between. DNA of the CDR3: TGTGCCAGCAGTCAGCAGACAGATCAGCCCCAGCATTTT. Its protein product is CASSQQTDQPQHF. The full variable domain, in which reference TRBV2 and TRBJ1-5 provide the parts outside the CDR3, is EPEVTQTPSHQVTQMGQEVILRCVPISNHLYFYWYRQILGQKVEFLVSFYNNEISEKSEIFDDQFSVERPDGSNFTLKIRSTKLEDSAMYFCASSQQTDQPQHFGDGTRLSIL.

The chain has TRBV15 and TRBJ2-7, with D possibly being TRBD2 (6 bases). The CDR3 is 15 residues long. CDR1 is LNHNV and CDR2 is YYDKDF in the germline V gene (reference sequence). The ends were cut back, 0 bases at V and 3 bases at J, with 12 bases in the middle. The CDR3 coding sequence is TGTGCCACCAGCAGAGATCCCGGGAGTGTCTACGAGCAGTACTTC. Amino acids: CATSRDPGSVYEQYF. Drawing the rest from reference TRBV15 and TRBJ2-7, the complete variable domain is DAMVIQNPRYQVTQFGKPVTLSCSQTLNHNVMYWYQQKSSQAPKLLFHYYDKDFNNEADTPDNFQSRRPNTSFCFLDIRSPGLGDTAMYLCATSRDPGSVYEQYFGPGTRLTVT.

This chain links TRBV19 with TRBJ1-5; TRBD1 might be the D (5 bases). Trimming removed 5 bases at V and 2 bases at J, with 7 bases between. The CDR3 consists of 13 residues. Germline CDR1 reads LNHDA; CDR2 reads SQIVND (reference sequence). The CDR3 here is CASSGGGNQPQHF. CDR3 DNA sequence: TGTGCCAGTAGTGGGGGGGGCAATCAGCCCCAGCATTTT.

The V call is TRBV28, the J call TRBJ1-5, with TRBD1 as a possible D gene (6 bases). Germline CDR1 is MDHEN and CDR2 is SYDVKM. The V end was cut by 3 bases, the J end by 2 bases, with 17 bases between. The CDR3 consists of 17 residues. The CDR3 DNA is TGTGCCAGCAGTTTGGTTGGGCAGGGGATCGGCAATCAGCCCCAGCATTTT. Its protein is CASSLVGQGIGNQPQHF.

In its sample, this clone was seen a few times. One junction end disagrees with the germline gene, perhaps due to a read error. The rearrangement uses TRBV6-5 and TRBJ1-1; 10 bases fit TRBD1. Germline assignment: CDR1 MNHEY and CDR2 SVGAGI. This CDR3 is built from 15 residues. CDR3 amino acids: CASSSGQGENTEALF. The CDR3 nucleotides read TGTGCCAGCAGTTCCGGACAGGGGGAAAACACTGAAGCTCTCTTT.

The chain has TRBV5-1 and TRBJ2-1; 8 bases line up with TRBD2. The CDR3 is 16 residues long. From germline, CDR1 is SGHRS and CDR2 YFSETQ. With V trimmed by 4 bases and J by 0 bases, 6 bases remained unmatched. DNA of the CDR3: TGCGCCAGCAGCCCCCTAGCGGGTAGCTCCTACAATGAGCAGTTCTTC. It translates to CASSPLAGSSYNEQFF. Using reference TRBV5-1 and TRBJ2-1 for the parts outside the CDR3, the full variable domain is KAGVTQTPRYLIKTRGQQVTLSCSPISGHRSVSWYQQTPGQGLQFLFEYFSETQRNKGNFPGRFSGRQFSNSRSEMNVSTLELGDSALYLCASSPLAGSSYNEQFFGPGTRLTVL.

This chain uses TRBV6-5 with TRBJ2-3, with 9 bases that match TRBD1. Germline CDR1 is MNHEY and CDR2 is SVGAGI. The trim removed 9 bases at V and 2 bases at J, leaving 6 bases unmatched. The CDR3 spans 14 residues. The CDR3 DNA is TGTGCCAGTAAAACAGGGGGCCTCACAGATACGCAGTATTTT. It translates to CASKTGGLTDTQYF.

CDR3 bases: TGTGCCAGCAGGACGGGGGGCACCGGGGAGCTGTTTTTT. This translates into CASRTGGTGELFF. The rearrangement joins TRBV28 to TRBJ2-2; 7 bases are a match to TRBD2. J was trimmed by 4 bases and V by 6 bases; bases with no gene match: 2. Per the germline V gene, CDR1 is MDHEN and CDR2 is SYDVKM. The length of the CDR3 is 13 residues.

This clone is classed as medium-sized. This chain uses TRBV6-4 with TRBJ2-3; TRBD2 matches 12 bases. Losses at the gene ends were 6 bases for V and 4 bases for J; bases not matched to a gene: 5. The CDR3 is 15 amino acids. Germline V gene lookup returns CDR1 MRHNA and CDR2 SNTAGT. The CDR3 region is CASSETSGSADTQYF. DNA of the CDR3: TGTGCCAGCAGCGAGACTAGCGGGAGTGCAGATACGCAGTATTTT.